The source of this T cell receptor (beta chain) is a study of blood T cell repertoires in COVID-19. The data were produced by immunoSEQ multiplex PCR, yet TCRdb's version contains in-frame clones alone and is incomplete. The sample has about 500,000 clones, roughly 87% seen once. This sequence originates from a young woman who had recovered from COVID-19. What was sequenced was PBMCs or T cells enriched from blood (not recorded which).

Here the CDR3 reads CAWSVDWDQPQHF. CDR3 DNA: TGTGCCTGGAGTGTTGACTGGGATCAGCCCCAGCATTTT. The rearrangement uses TRBV30 and TRBJ1-5, with D hard to call. Per the germline V gene, CDR1 is GTSNPN and CDR2 is SVGIG (reference sequence). The CDR3 is 13 residues long. Trimming removed 0 bases from V and 5 bases from J, with 8 bases in between. The full variable domain, its missing parts supplied by reference TRBV30 and TRBJ1-5, is SQTIHQWPATLVQPVGSPLSLECTVEGTSNPNLYWYRQAAGRGLQLLFYSVGIGQISSEVPQNLSASRPQDRQFILSSKKLLLSDSGFYLCAWSVDWDQPQHFGDGTRLSIL.